The rows below give T cell receptor beta chains drawn from one sample of a study of identifying expanded T cells in peripheral blood. TCRdb keeps only in-frame clones here, not all; method: immunoSEQ multiplex PCR. The sample has approximately 100,000 clones; 70% to 90% are singletons. The sample was blood. These receptors originate from a person between 18 and 75 years old in good health. Both conserved end residues are part of each CDR3. Fields, in order: J gene, V gene, D gene, clone size, CDR3 protein, CDR3 DNA. D genes are given only for firm matches. Rows may omit the clone size; those that give it use once, few, many or a size class.

TRBJ2-5	TRBV18	NA	NA	CASSPPQGPETQYF	TGTGCCAGCTCACCACCCCAGGGTCCAGAGACCCAGTACTTC
TRBJ2-3	TRBV27	NA	NA	CASSLGRITDTQYF	TGTGCCAGCAGTTTGGGGCGGATCACAGATACGCAGTATTTT
TRBJ1-2	TRBV29-1	TRBD1	few	CSVGTGDGYTF	TGCAGCGTTGGGACAGGGGATGGCTACACCTTC
TRBJ2-1	TRBV6-5	TRBD1	NA	CASWGTGGNEQFF	TGTGCCAGCTGGGGAACAGGGGGCAATGAGCAGTTCTTC
TRBJ1-2	TRBV2	TRBD1	NA	CATQGQANYGYTF	TGTGCCACCCAGGGACAGGCCAACTATGGCTACACCTTC
TRBJ2-1	TRBV4-3	NA	NA	CASSQESGEQFF	TGCGCCAGCAGCCAAGAATCGGGGGAGCAGTTCTTC
TRBJ1-6	TRBV6-5	TRBD1	NA	CASSYQGAKSPLHF	TGTGCCAGCAGTTATCAGGGGGCAAAGTCACCCCTCCACTTT
TRBJ2-7	TRBV2	NA	NA	CASTESRGQGDYEQYF	TGTGCCAGCACCGAATCTAGGGGCCAGGGAGACTACGAGCAGTACTTC
TRBJ1-2	TRBV4-2	NA	NA	CASSQDEQTNGHGYTF	TGTGCCAGCAGCCAAGATGAACAAACAAATGGACATGGCTACACCTTC
TRBJ1-5	TRBV6-6	NA	NA	CASSRQLHSNQPQHF	TGTGCCAGCAGCCGACAGCTTCATAGCAATCAGCCCCAGCATTTT
TRBJ1-1	TRBV7-9	TRBD1	NA	CASSPGTGTLIEAFF	TGTGCCAGCAGCCCCGGGACAGGCACCCTTATTGAAGCTTTCTTT
TRBJ2-2	TRBV5-8	NA	NA	CASSRGIFNTGELFF	TGTGCCAGCAGCCGGGGGATTTTTAACACCGGGGAGCTGTTTTTT
TRBJ1-4	TRBV19	NA	NA	CASRGLDNEKLFF	TGTGCCAGTAGAGGGCTGGATAATGAAAAACTGTTTTTT
TRBJ2-1	TRBV6-5	NA	NA	CASQEGNEQFF	TGTGCCAGCCAGGAGGGGAATGAGCAGTTCTTC
TRBJ2-1	TRBV6-6	NA	once	CASTPVSKYNEQFF	TGTGCCAGCACCCCAGTGAGTAAATACAATGAGCAGTTCTTC
TRBJ2-7	TRBV6-5	NA	NA	CASTGAYNSYEQYF	TGTGCCAGCACTGGGGCCTATAACTCCTACGAGCAGTACTTC
TRBJ2-6	TRBV4-2	NA	NA	CASSQRIPGANVLTF	TGTGCCAGCAGCCAACGAATACCTGGGGCCAACGTCCTGACTTTC
TRBJ1-1	TRBV6-6	TRBD1	NA	CASSYSGTGGFGEAFF	TGTGCCAGCAGTTACTCCGGGACAGGGGGATTTGGTGAAGCTTTCTTT
TRBJ2-5	TRBV5-6	TRBD1	NA	CASSGQGAGETQYF	TGTGCCAGCAGCGGACAGGGGGCTGGAGAGACCCAGTACTTC
TRBJ1-2	TRBV9	NA	NA	CASSAGGGTNYGYTF	TGTGCCAGCAGCGCCGGAGGGGGGACTAACTATGGCTACACCTTC
TRBJ2-3	TRBV11-3	NA	NA	CASSLVSGDPQYF	TGTGCCAGCAGCTTAGTATCAGGGGACCCGCAGTATTTT
TRBJ1-4	TRBV6-4	NA	NA	CASSPGEDGNEKLFF	TGTGCCAGCAGCCCCGGGGAGGATGGCAATGAAAAACTGTTTTTT
TRBJ2-5	TRBV5-1	NA	NA	CASAAQGNSRLVETQYF	TGCGCCAGCGCCGCGCAGGGCAATTCCCGCCTCGTGGAGACCCAGTACTTC
TRBJ2-5	TRBV29-1	NA	NA	CSVEGPGASKTQYF	TGCAGCGTTGAAGGCCCCGGGGCCTCGAAGACCCAGTACTTC
TRBJ2-7	TRBV11-2	TRBD1	NA	CASSFLGGPSYEQYF	TGTGCCAGCAGCTTCCTAGGGGGCCCGTCCTACGAGCAGTACTTC
TRBJ1-5	TRBV4-1	NA	NA	CASSQERTGNQPQHF	TGCGCCAGCAGCCAAGAGCGGACAGGCAATCAGCCCCAGCATTTT
TRBJ1-1	TRBV18	NA	once	CASSPPMVNTEAFF	TGTGCCAGCTCACCACCGATGGTGAACACTGAAGCTTTCTTT
TRBJ2-3	TRBV10-1	NA	once	CASSEGVRGALDTQYF	TGCGCCAGCAGTGAGGGGGTCCGGGGGGCGCTTGATACGCAGTATTTT
TRBJ1-5	TRBV4-3	NA	NA	CASSHKQGSNQPQHF	TGCGCCAGCAGCCATAAACAGGGATCGAATCAGCCCCAGCATTTT
TRBJ2-7	TRBV5-1	NA	NA	CASRPVVGLGAYEQYF	TGCGCCAGCAGACCCGTAGTGGGACTTGGGGCTTACGAGCAGTACTTC
TRBJ1-6	TRBV9	NA	NA	CASSATSSYNSPLHF	TGTGCCAGCAGCGCTACTAGCTCCTATAATTCACCCCTCCACTTT
TRBJ1-6	TRBV6-1	TRBD1	NA	CASSEALPAGGVNSPLHF	TGTGCCAGCAGTGAAGCGCTTCCGGCAGGGGGCGTTAATTCACCCCTCCACTTT
TRBJ2-2	TRBV29-1	NA	NA	CSVEDFEDPTGELFF	TGCAGCGTTGAAGACTTTGAAGACCCCACCGGGGAGCTGTTTTTT
TRBJ1-1	TRBV6-1	NA	NA	CASSFDTEAFF	TGTGCCAGCAGCTTCGACACTGAAGCTTTCTTT
TRBJ2-1	TRBV7-2	NA	NA	CASSSSGIPWSSYNEQFF	TGTGCCAGCAGCTCCTCCGGGATCCCTTGGAGCTCCTACAATGAGCAGTTCTTC
TRBJ1-1	TRBV6-5	NA	NA	CASRWLSGVTEAFF	TGTGCCAGCAGGTGGCTTTCAGGGGTCACTGAAGCTTTCTTT
TRBJ1-6	TRBV4-1	TRBD1	NA	CASSQPRTGGGNSPLHF	TGCGCCAGCAGCCAACCGCGGACAGGGGGAGGTAATTCACCCCTCCACTTT
TRBJ1-5	TRBV27	TRBD1	NA	CASSLSGQGAGQPQHF	TGTGCCAGCAGTTTATCGGGGCAGGGGGCAGGACAGCCCCAGCATTTT
TRBJ1-4	TRBV19	NA	NA	CASSISRGDEKLFF	TGTGCCAGTAGTATCAGTCGCGGGGATGAAAAACTGTTTTTT
TRBJ2-7	TRBV6-5	NA	NA	CASSYSLLGSYEQYF	TGTGCCAGCAGTTACTCCCTCCTCGGCTCCTACGAGCAGTACTTC
TRBJ1-3	TRBV4-3	NA	once	CASSLGGSGNTIYF	TGCGCCAGCAGCCTTGGGGGCTCTGGAAACACCATATATTTT
TRBJ2-2	TRBV5-4	NA	NA	CASSLDPGLTGELFF	TGTGCCAGCAGCTTAGATCCGGGGCTCACCGGGGAGCTGTTTTTT
TRBJ2-1	TRBV7-6	NA	few	CASSLGVLTGLYNEQFF	TGTGCCAGCAGCTTAGGGGTTCTCACGGGACTCTACAATGAGCAGTTCTTC